This TCR beta chain was captured by sequencing in a study of T cell repertoires in cytomegalovirus infection. Background on the study: Alongside well-studied HLA-B-restricted CMV epitopes, recently identified HLA-C-restricted CMV epitopes were also used. Shared public TCR beta signatures pointed to both CMV infection and a matching HLA type.

TCRdb reprocessed the reads via MiXCR and lists one record per CDR3 protein. The sample holds roughly 990,000 distinct CDR3 sequences, approximately 30% seen once. A note on this clonotype: What it recognizes is unknown.

V was clipped by 0 bases and J by 4 bases; unmatched bases: 2. Per the germline V gene, CDR1 is LGHNA and CDR2 is YSLEER. This CDR3 comprises 15 residues. Study-wide points: The ex vivo response showed dominance by HLA-C-restricted CMV-specific TCR beta clonotypes.

The source was cultured CD8+ T cells from PBMCs, collected from culture after CMV antigen stimulation. The clonotype comes from a human donor in good health (CMV status not recorded). Some clones in this sample may be carry-over from other donors' samples. The chain recombines TRBV4-3 with TRBJ2-1; 8 bases agree with TRBD1. CDR3 DNA sequence: TGCGCCAGCAGCCAAGAGAGGGACAGGTACAATGAGCAGTTCTTC. This gives the protein CASSQERDRYNEQFF.